The sequence of this T cell receptor beta chain was determined in a study of T cells in women clearing cervical HPV infection. The data were produced by immunoSEQ multiplex PCR, yet TCRdb's version contains in-frame clones alone and is incomplete. The specimen's table records about 27,000 clones. Germline CDR1 and CDR2: SGHTA and FQGNSA. The length of the CDR3 is 14 residues. As regards this clone: Antigen: not known. The read finishes 3 residues shy of the CDR3 end, and the germline J gene is used to complete it.

Notes on the study in general: Unknown T-cell numbers per sample may underlie the richness differences.

The rearrangement uses TRBV7-2 and TRBJ2-2; 7 bases are shared with TRBD1. The specimen sequenced was blood buffy coat. The source is a woman between 18 and 69 years old with a cervical HPV16 infection that either progressed to CIN3+ or cleared (not recorded which). The CDR3 DNA, read in part, is TGTGCCAGCAGCTTATATCCAGGGGGTTCACCG. Translated: CASSLYPGGSP. The full CDR3 sequence reads CASSLYPGGSPLFF.